Below are 6 T cell receptor beta chains sequenced from a single sample in a study of spatial heterogeneity in lung cancer. General study results and limits: How many expanded intratumoral alpha and beta TCRs were present tracked the tumor mutation count, which was a count of nonsynonymous mutations.

Time point meaning: sample taken at primary tumor resection. Their antigen targets remain unknown. TCRdb passed the 5' RACE reads through MiXCR, listing each CDR3 protein once. The data show under 20,000 distinct CDR3 sequences, 5.7% seen once. Sequenced here: lung tumor tissue, sampled at surgery. All receptors derive from a female donor with early-stage non-small cell lung cancer.

This clonotype was recorded at least ten times. The chain couples TRBV4-2 to TRBJ2-5; the D is unclear. Deletions cut 0 bases from V and 7 bases from J, with 12 bases between. The length of the CDR3 is 14 residues. Germline CDR1 and CDR2: LGHNA and YNFKEQ. Here the CDR3 reads CASSQDLLGRTQYF. In DNA, the CDR3 is TGTGCCAGCAGCCAAGATCTGTTGGGTAGGACCCAGTACTTC.

This clonotype was seen ten or more times. The chain joins TRBV11-3 to TRBJ2-2; TRBD2 matches 9 bases. There are 16 residues in the CDR3. J gave up 7 bases and V 5 bases, and 11 bases lay outside the gene matches. Germline CDR1 and CDR2: SGHNT and YENEEA. The CDR3 reads CASSPGIAGVGGELFF. In DNA, the CDR3 is TGTGCCAGCAGCCCCGGGATAGCGGGAGTTGGCGGGGAGCTGTTTTTT.

Relative to its sample, this clonotype is medium-sized. This chain joins TRBV29-1 and TRBJ2-5; D may be TRBD1 (5 bases). This CDR3 has 13 residues. CDR1 and CDR2 from the germline V gene are SQVTM and ANQGSEA. V was cut by 3 bases and J by 5 bases, with 13 bases left in between. CDR3 amino acids: CSVDSRVGETQYF. The CDR3 bases are TGCAGCGTTGATTCCAGGGTGGGCGAGACCCAGTACTTC. The full variable domain, its missing parts supplied by reference TRBV29-1 and TRBJ2-5, is SAVISQKPSRDICQRGTSLTIQCQVDSQVTMMFWYRQQPGQSLTLIATANQGSEATYESGFVIDKFPISRPNLTFSTLTVSNMSPEDSSIYLCSVDSRVGETQYFGPGTRLLVL.

This clonotype was seen many times. The chain joins TRBV27 to TRBJ2-1; 8 bases match TRBD2. The CDR3 loop spans 15 amino acids. V lost 1 base to trimming and J lost 8 bases; unmatched junction nucleotides: 7. Germline V CDR1 and CDR2: MNHEY, SMNVEV (reference sequence). The CDR3 region is CASSLYAGGVYEQFF. The CDR3 region has the DNA TGTGCCAGCAGTTTATATGCGGGAGGAGTCTATGAGCAGTTCTTC.

This clonotype was counted ten times or more. This chain links TRBV7-9 with TRBJ1-4; 7 positions agree with TRBD1. Germline CDR1 is SEHNR and CDR2 is FQNEAQ (reference sequence). The CDR3 contains 15 residues. The V and J ends lost 1 base and 7 bases, in that order; junction bases with no gene match: 6. The CDR3, as DNA: TGTGCCAGCAGCTTAGACGAGGGGGCTAGTGAAAAACTGTTTTTT. Encoded protein: CASSLDEGASEKLFF.

This clonotype was recorded at least ten times. The chain carries TRBV5-1 and TRBJ1-1; D uncertain. The CDR3 is 13 residues long. The V end lost 4 bases, the J end lost 0 bases, and 7 bases lay between the germline ends. Germline V gene sequence: CDR1 SGHRS, CDR2 YFSETQ. In DNA, the CDR3 is TGCGCCAGCAGCCTGACTTTGAACACTGAAGCTTTCTTT. Translation: CASSLTLNTEAFF.